This T cell receptor (beta chain) was profiled in a study of blood T cell repertoires in COVID-19. Sequencing was performed with immunoSEQ multiplex PCR; in TCRdb, only in-frame clones are kept and a portion is missing. The sample lists approximately 34,000 clones, about 80% occurring once. Germline values: CDR1 LGHDT, CDR2 YNNKEL (reference sequence). With V trimmed by 4 bases and J by 4 bases, 6 bases remained unmatched. The CDR3 totals 15 residues. This clonotype originated in a woman aged 70-85 years with acute or convalescent COVID-19. Material: peripheral blood. The V call is TRBV3-1 (or the pseudogene TRBV3-2), the J call TRBJ2-1, with 8 bases fitting TRBD1. The CDR3 DNA reads as TGTGCCAGCAGCCGCGGGACAGGAGCTTACAATGAGCAGTTCTTC. Translated: CASSRGTGAYNEQFF.